Below, 31 T cell receptor beta chains from the same sample are listed, as sequenced in a study of PD-1 blockade in classical Hodgkin lymphoma. All trial patients relapsed after autologous stem cell transplantation. TCRdb keeps only in-frame clones here, not all; method: immunoSEQ multiplex PCR. The sample includes about 110,000 clones, about 89% seen only once; the top ten take 20%. The starting material was peripheral blood mononuclear cells (PBMCs), obtained before the second cycle of nivolumab. Receptors were obtained from a human donor with classical Hodgkin lymphoma.

The J gene is TRBJ1-2, the V gene TRBV21-1. TRBV21-1 is flagged as a pseudogene. The CDR3 length is 12 residues. CDR3 region: CAIGKTNYGYTF. The CDR3 region has the DNA TGTGCCATCGGGAAAACTAACTATGGCTACACCTTC.

This rearrangement joins TRBV30 to TRBJ1-5; TRBD1 might be the D (5 bases). The CDR3 contains 14 residues. Looked up from germline, CDR1 is GTSNPN and CDR2 is SVGIG (reference sequence). V gave up 4 bases and J gave up 6 bases, with 16 bases separating them. The CDR3 sequence is CAWNEGTRGQPQHF. CDR3 nucleotides: TGTGCCTGGAACGAGGGGACGAGGGGTCAGCCCCAGCATTTT.

The rearrangement links TRBV14 to TRBJ1-2; perhaps TRBD1 as D (5 bases). CDR3 length equals 17 residues. Germline V CDR1 and CDR2: SGHDN, FVKESK. Trimming left V 7 bases short and J 0 bases short, with 21 bases between. The CDR3 protein is CASTTHRHLSTNYGYTF. In DNA form, the CDR3 reads TGTGCCAGCACCACTCACAGGCATCTTTCTACTAACTATGGCTACACCTTC. Full variable domain (rest looked up from reference TRBV14 and TRBJ1-2): EAGVTQFPSHSVIEKGQTVTLRCDPISGHDNLYWYRRVMGKEIKFLLHFVKESKQDESGMPNNRFLAERTGGTYSTLKVQPAELEDSGVYFCASTTHRHLSTNYGYTFGSGTRLTVV.

The CDR3 loop is CASSLDLGLITEAFF. CDR3 nucleotide sequence: TGTGCCAGCAGCTTAGATTTAGGTTTAATAACTGAAGCTTTCTTT. The rearrangement joins TRBV7-9 to TRBJ1-1, with unresolved D. Trimming took 1 base from V and 5 from J, leaving 14 bases between them. The CDR3 has 15 residues. CDR1 and CDR2 from the germline V gene are SEHNR and FQNEAQ (reference sequence). The entire variable domain, with the rest obtained from reference TRBV7-9 and TRBJ1-1, is as follows: DTGVSQNPRHKITKRGQNVTFRCDPISEHNRLYWYRQTLGQGPEFLTYFQNEAQLEKSRLLSDRFSAERPKGSFSTLEIQRTEQGDSAMYLCASSLDLGLITEAFFGQGTRLTVV.

This chain uses TRBV25-1 with TRBJ1-3; maybe TRBD1 (5 bases). V was cut by 5 bases and J by 0 bases, with 8 bases left in between. The CDR3 totals 14 residues. Germline CDR1 MGHDK, CDR2 SYGVNS. This chain's CDR3 is CASSRGGSGNTIYF. As DNA, the CDR3 is TGTGCCAGCAGTCGGGGGGGCTCTGGAAACACCATATATTTT. Drawing the rest from reference TRBV25-1 and TRBJ1-3, the complete variable domain is EADIYQTPRYLVIGTGKKITLECSQTMGHDKMYWYQQDPGMELHLIHYSYGVNSTEKGDLSSESTVSRIRTEHFPLTLESARPSHTSQYLCASSRGGSGNTIYFGEGSWLTVV.

The CDR3 protein is CASRDPYDNTGELFF. The CDR3 DNA follows: TGTGCCAGCAGAGACCCATATGATAACACCGGGGAGCTGTTTTTT. The V call is TRBV25-1, the J call TRBJ2-2; D not certain. Germline CDR1 reads MGHDK; CDR2 reads SYGVNS. V lost 6 bases and J 2 bases, leaving 13 bases between the germline ends. This CDR3 has 15 amino acids.

V gene TRBV7-9 combines with J gene TRBJ2-1; D tentatively fits TRBD1 or TRBD2 (5 bases each). Looked up from germline, CDR1 is SEHNR and CDR2 is FQNEAQ (reference sequence). V was shortened by 3 bases and J by 5 bases, with 17 bases between the two germline ends. The CDR3 loop spans 16 amino acids. The CDR3: CASSLISGRNNNEQFF. CDR3 nucleotide sequence: TGTGCCAGCAGCTTGATTTCGGGACGCAACAACAATGAGCAGTTCTTC.

CDR3: CASSLNAYEEPLHF. For the CDR3, the DNA is TGCGCCAGCAGCTTGAATGCGTACGAGGAACCCCTCCACTTT. The J gene is TRBJ1-6, the V gene TRBV5-1; no clear D gene. This CDR3 region has 14 residues. Germline assignment: CDR1 SGHRS and CDR2 YFSETQ. Trimming cost V 1 base and J 12 bases, with 14 bases left between them.

The chain joins TRBV5-1 to TRBJ1-1; possibly TRBD1 for D (5 bases). The CDR3 runs 16 residues. V was trimmed by 6 bases and J by 0 bases, leaving 18 bases between them. Looked up from germline, CDR1 is SGHRS and CDR2 is YFSETQ. Here the CDR3 reads CASTPEGTDLNTEAFF. CDR3 in DNA: TGCGCCAGCACCCCCGAGGGGACGGACCTGAACACTGAAGCTTTCTTT.

The J gene is TRBJ1-1, the V gene TRBV5-4, with D possibly TRBD1 on 6 matching bases. CDR1 is SGHNT, CDR2 YYREEE, per germline (reference sequence). The V end lost 2 bases, the J end lost 6 bases, and 17 bases lay between the germline ends. The length of the CDR3 is 15 residues. CDR3 sequence: CASSFGGQGAAEAFF. CDR3 DNA sequence: TGTGCCAGCAGCTTTGGGGGGCAAGGGGCCGCTGAAGCTTTCTTT.

The chain links TRBV13 to TRBJ2-1; TRBD2 aligns across 12 bases. V shed 5 bases, J shed 9 bases, and the junction held 11 bases outside the gene matches. Germline assignment: CDR1 PRHDT and CDR2 FYEKMQ (reference sequence). This CDR3 is 16 amino acids long. CDR3 nucleotide sequence: TGTGCCAGCAGCGGGAGCCTAGCGGGAGGGCTTGGTGAGCAGTTCTTC. Translating it yields CASSGSLAGGLGEQFF.

The chain links TRBV5-1 to TRBJ1-2; 8 bases agree with TRBD1. Trimming took 4 bases from V and 12 from J; bases not matched to a gene: 5. Germline CDR1 SGHRS, CDR2 YFSETQ. The CDR3 covers 11 residues. CDR3 nucleotides: TGCGCCAGCAGCATACAGGGGGTGAACACCTTC. Encoded protein: CASSIQGVNTF.

The rearrangement links TRBV6-5 to TRBJ1-1; TRBD1 matches 9 bases. The CDR3 has 15 amino acids. Germline CDR1 and CDR2: MNHEY and SVGAGI. After removal of 6 bases from V and 1 base from J, the junction contained 6 bases not matched to a gene. CDR3 residues: CASRRPGQGNTEAFF. The CDR3 bases are TGTGCCAGCAGACGACCGGGACAGGGGAACACTGAAGCTTTCTTT.

This sequence joins TRBV18 and TRBJ2-5; the D is unclear. Germline loops: CDR1 KGHSH, CDR2 LQKENI. This CDR3 contains 14 residues. V lost 3 bases, J lost 1 base, and 9 bases lay in between. CDR3 sequence reads: CASSPPGAQETQYF. CDR3 nucleotide sequence: TGTGCCAGCTCACCGCCAGGAGCCCAAGAGACCCAGTACTTC.

V and J are TRBV9 and TRBJ2-7, with TRBD2 as a possible D gene (6 bases). Trimming took 4 bases from V and 3 from J, leaving 17 bases between them. Germline V gene data show CDR1 as SGDLS and CDR2 as YYNGEE. CDR3 size: 15 residues. CDR3 DNA sequence: TGTGCCAGCAGCACCGGAACCGGGACTGGCTACGAGCAGTACTTC. Residues: CASSTGTGTGYEQYF. The full variable domain, in which reference TRBV9 and TRBJ2-7 provide the parts outside the CDR3, is DSGVTQTPKHLITATGQRVTLRCSPRSGDLSVYWYQQSLDQGLQFLIQYYNGEERAKGNILERFSAQQFPDLHSELNLSSLELGDSALYFCASSTGTGTGYEQYFGPGTRLTVT.

The chain links TRBV5-1 to TRBJ1-1; D is ambiguous. V was pared by 0 bases and J by 5 bases, with 11 bases between. Germline values: CDR1 SGHRS, CDR2 YFSETQ. The CDR3 has 14 amino acids. CDR3 DNA sequence: TGCGCCAGCAGCTTGGGGTCGGGATATACTGAAGCTTTCTTT. Encoded protein: CASSLGSGYTEAFF.

The rearrangement joins TRBV27 to TRBJ1-2; TRBD1 matches 7 bases. This CDR3 contains 15 residues. After removal of 5 bases from V and 4 bases from J, the junction contained 10 bases not matched to a gene. CDR1 and CDR2 (germline): MNHEY, SMNVEV (reference sequence). The CDR3 is CASSTRQGDLYGYTF. The CDR3 DNA reads TGTGCCAGCAGTACCAGACAGGGCGATCTCTATGGCTACACCTTC.

The chain has TRBV30 and TRBJ2-1; the match to TRBD1 covers 7 bases. The CDR3 loop spans 12 amino acids. J was trimmed by 8 bases and V by 1 base; bases with no gene match: 2. The germline gives CDR1 GTSNPN, CDR2 SVGIG (reference sequence). The CDR3 DNA is TGTGCCTGGAGTGGACAGGGCGATGAGCAGTTCTTC. As protein: CAWSGQGDEQFF. Full variable domain (remainder filled in from reference TRBV30 and TRBJ2-1): SQTIHQWPATLVQPVGSPLSLECTVEGTSNPNLYWYRQAAGRGLQLLFYSVGIGQISSEVPQNLSASRPQDRQFILSSKKLLLSDSGFYLCAWSGQGDEQFFGPGTRLTVL.

The chain recombines TRBV18 with TRBJ1-2; the D gene is possibly TRBD1 (5 bases). Germline lookup yields CDR1 KGHSH and CDR2 LQKENI. Between the trimmed V and J ends, which lost 4 bases and 2 bases, there was a span of 17 bases. This CDR3 has 16 amino acids. The DNA of the CDR3 is TGTGCCAGCTCACTTAACGGGGGTGACCGCAACTATGGCTACACCTTC. It yields the protein CASSLNGGDRNYGYTF.

J is TRBJ1-5 and V is TRBV5-8, with D maybe TRBD1 (6 bases). Germline V gene data show CDR1 as SGHTS and CDR2 as YDEGEE. Deletions cut 0 bases from V and 3 bases from J, with 10 bases between. This CDR3 is 15 amino acids long. CDR3 amino acids: CASSLGTVHNQPQHF. The CDR3, as DNA: TGTGCCAGCAGCTTGGGGACAGTACACAATCAGCCCCAGCATTTT.

The genes are TRBV15 and TRBJ2-6; either TRBD1 or TRBD2 may fit D (5 bases each). Trimming cost V 0 bases and J 0 bases, with 9 bases left between them. The CDR3 spans 17 residues. CDR1 and CDR2 (germline): LNHNV, YYDKDF (reference sequence). CDR3 DNA sequence: TGTGCCACCAGCAGAGATGAGGGGAGCTCTGGGGCCAACGTCCTGACTTTC. This gives the protein CATSRDEGSSGANVLTF.

The chain is built from TRBV27 and TRBJ2-1; 8 bases line up with TRBD2. This CDR3 region has 17 residues. Germline CDR1 MNHEY, CDR2 SMNVEV (reference sequence). V lost 2 bases to trimming and J lost 2 bases; unmatched junction nucleotides: 8. The CDR3 DNA follows: TGTGCCAGCAGTTTACGGATGAGCGGGAGAACCTACAATGAGCAGTTCTTC. As protein: CASSLRMSGRTYNEQFF.

As concerns this clone: Other DNA sequences from this sample encode an identical CDR3 as well. This chain joins TRBV20-1 and TRBJ2-5; unclear D gene. This CDR3 has 10 residues. V was cut by 6 bases and J by 4 bases, with 6 bases left in between. Germline V gene data show CDR1 as DFQATT and CDR2 as SNEGSKA (reference sequence). The CDR3 DNA follows: TGCAGTGCGCGTCGAGAGACCCAGTACTTC. This sequence encodes CSARRETQYF.

The chain joins TRBV7-8 to TRBJ1-2; D remains ambiguous. The CDR3 loop spans 13 amino acids. The germline V gene has CDR1 SGHVS and CDR2 FQNEAQ. Trimming took off 1 base at V and 5 bases at J, with 8 bases between the two ends. The CDR3 loop reads CASSLDLGYGYTF. The CDR3 bases are TGTGCCAGCAGCTTAGATTTGGGGTATGGCTACACCTTC.

The V call is TRBV7-9, the J call TRBJ2-1; D is tentatively TRBD1 or TRBD2 (5 bases each). There are 15 residues in the CDR3. The germline V gene has CDR1 SEHNR and CDR2 FQNEAQ (reference sequence). V was clipped by 1 base and J by 5 bases, with 12 bases between them. The CDR3 sequence: CASSLGPRGHNEQFF. Written as DNA, the CDR3 is TGTGCCAGCAGCTTAGGACCCCGGGGCCACAATGAGCAGTTCTTC.

This sequence joins TRBV28 and TRBJ2-7; D assignment may be TRBD1 or TRBD2 (5 bases each). The length of the CDR3 is 13 residues. CDR1 is MDHEN and CDR2 is SYDVKM in the germline V gene. Deletions cut 6 bases from V and 2 bases from J, with 11 bases between. CDR3 coding DNA: TGTGCCAGCAGCCGAATGGGGGCCTACGAGCAGTACTTC. It is translated as CASSRMGAYEQYF.

The chain carries TRBV9 and TRBJ1-1; D is possibly TRBD1 (5 bases). CDR3 length: 14 amino acids. Germline CDR1 is SGDLS and CDR2 is YYNGEE. V lost 4 bases and J 3 bases, leaving 13 bases between the germline ends. The CDR3 reads CASSPWDGDTEAFF. CDR3 DNA: TGTGCCAGCAGCCCTTGGGACGGAGACACTGAAGCTTTCTTT.

This sequence joins TRBV2 and TRBJ1-2; D not resolved. Trimming pared 8 bases from V and 2 bases from J, leaving 30 bases between. CDR1 and CDR2 (germline): SNHLY, FYNNEI. This CDR3 comprises 19 residues. The CDR3 sequence: CASSLPTEKKQKNNYGYTF. CDR3 bases: TGTGCCAGCTCACTCCCGACGGAAAAAAAACAGAAGAACAACTATGGCTACACCTTC.

V and J are TRBV2 and TRBJ1-4, with 8 bases lining up with TRBD1. The CDR3 loop spans 15 amino acids. J lost 5 bases, V lost 3 bases, and 5 bases had no gene match. Germline V gene sequence: CDR1 SNHLY, CDR2 FYNNEI. The CDR3 DNA sequence: TGTGCCAGCAGTGACAGGGGGCGAACCAATGAAAAACTGTTTTTT. Translation: CASSDRGRTNEKLFF.

V and J are TRBV29-1 and TRBJ2-7; D might be TRBD1 or TRBD2, each matching 5 bases. V gave up 4 bases and J gave up 6 bases, with 10 bases separating them. From germline, CDR1 is SQVTM and CDR2 ANQGSEA. The CDR3 is 11 amino acids. CDR3 coding DNA: TGCAGCGTTGCTCGAGGGGCCGAGCAGTACTTC. Amino acids: CSVARGAEQYF.

This CDR3 is CASRADSSNEQFF. DNA for the CDR3: TGTGCCAGCAGGGCGGATAGTTCAAATGAGCAGTTCTTC. The chain uses TRBV14 and TRBJ2-1; unclear D gene. CDR1 is SGHDN and CDR2 is FVKESK in the germline V gene. V was shortened by 6 bases and J by 7 bases, with 13 bases between the two germline ends. CDR3 size: 13 residues. The full variable domain, in which reference TRBV14 and TRBJ2-1 provide the parts outside the CDR3, is EAGVTQFPSHSVIEKGQTVTLRCDPISGHDNLYWYRRVMGKEIKFLLHFVKESKQDESGMPNNRFLAERTGGTYSTLKVQPAELEDSGVYFCASRADSSNEQFFGPGTRLTVL.